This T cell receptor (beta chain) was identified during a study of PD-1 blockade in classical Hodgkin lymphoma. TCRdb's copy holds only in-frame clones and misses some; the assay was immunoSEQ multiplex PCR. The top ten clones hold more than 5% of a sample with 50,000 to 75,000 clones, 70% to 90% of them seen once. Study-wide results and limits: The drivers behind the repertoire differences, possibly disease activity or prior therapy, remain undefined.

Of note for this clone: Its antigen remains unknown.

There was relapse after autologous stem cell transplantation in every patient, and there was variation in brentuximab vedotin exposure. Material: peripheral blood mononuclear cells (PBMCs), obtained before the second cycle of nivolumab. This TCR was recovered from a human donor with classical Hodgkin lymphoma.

CDR3 in amino acids: CASSPEGKQAYEQYF. CDR3 nucleotide sequence: TGTGCCAGCAGCCCCGAGGGGAAACAAGCCTACGAGCAGTACTTC. The chain combines TRBV7-9 with TRBJ2-7; the D call may be TRBD1 or TRBD2 (5 bases each). Germline loops: CDR1 SEHNR, CDR2 FQNEAQ (reference sequence). V was pared by 5 bases and J by 2 bases, with 16 bases between. CDR3 length equals 15 residues. Filled out from reference TRBV7-9 and TRBJ2-7, the complete variable domain reads DTGVSQNPRHKITKRGQNVTFRCDPISEHNRLYWYRQTLGQGPEFLTYFQNEAQLEKSRLLSDRFSAERPKGSFSTLEIQRTEQGDSAMYLCASSPEGKQAYEQYFGPGTRLTVT.